Listed here are 26 T cell receptor beta chains from one sample, sequenced in a study of T cells in women clearing cervical HPV infection. Only in-frame clones appear in the TCRdb table, and some are missing; sequencing was by immunoSEQ multiplex PCR. The data show roughly 40,000 clones, and the top ten clones hold around 4.9%. Source material: blood buffy coat. All receptors derive from a woman between 18 and 69 years old with a cervical HPV16 infection that either progressed to CIN3+ or cleared (not recorded which).

On this clone: The read comes to an end 3 residues before the CDR3 does, leaving the germline J gene to fill in the end. This rearrangement joins TRBV6-4 to TRBJ1-1; 7 bases match TRBD1. The V gene end was trimmed by 6 bases and the J gene end by 1 base; junction bases not matched to a gene: 8. Looked up from germline, CDR1 is MRHNA and CDR2 is SNTAGT. The CDR3 loop spans 15 amino acids. The sequenced CDR3 bases are TGTGCCAGCAGGGCACCGACAGGGACGAACACTGAA. Protein sequence: CASRAPTGTNTE. The complete CDR3 reads CASRAPTGTNTEAFF.

In regard to this clone: The missing CDR3 end, 3 residues past where the read stops, is filled in from the germline J gene. This rearrangement joins TRBV5-1 to TRBJ2-1; TRBD2 matches at 10 bases. The germline V gene encodes CDR1 SGHRS and CDR2 YFSETQ. This CDR3 is built from 15 residues. The junction had 1 base not matched to a gene; V was cut back by 2 bases and J by 2 bases. CDR3 loop: CASSLAGGAYNEQFF. CDR3 DNA (partial): TGCGCCAGCAGCTTAGCGGGGGGGGCCTACAATGAG. The variable domain in full, completed from reference TRBV5-1 and TRBJ2-1, reads KAGVTQTPRYLIKTRGQQVTLSCSPISGHRSVSWYQQTPGQGLQFLFEYFSETQRNKGNFPGRFSGRQFSNSRSEMNVSTLELGDSALYLCASSLAGGAYNEQFFGPGTRLTVL.

On this clone: Read coverage stops 3 residues before the CDR3 terminus; the germline J gene supplies the remainder. This chain joins TRBV19 and TRBJ1-3; D unresolved. The CDR3 has 16 amino acids. From germline, CDR1 is LNHDA and CDR2 SQIVND (reference sequence). Trimming shortened V by 5 bases and J by 0 bases, and 14 bases separated the two germline ends. CDR3 sequence reads: CASSAPGVGSGNTIYF. CDR3 DNA (partial): TGTGCCAGTAGTGCCCCCGGGGTCGGCTCTGGAAACACC. Together with reference TRBV19 and TRBJ1-3, the CDR3 gives the full variable domain: DGGITQSPKYLFRKEGQNVTLSCEQNLNHDAMYWYRQDPGQGLRLIYYSQIVNDFQKGDIAEGYSVSREKKESFPLTVTSAQKNPTAFYLCASSAPGVGSGNTIYFGEGSWLTVV.

A note on this clone: The read terminates 3 residues ahead of where the CDR3 ends, so the germline J gene completes it. The rearrangement joins TRBV12-3 or TRBV12-4 to TRBJ2-3, with unresolved D. V lost 1 base and J lost 8, with 4 bases in between. The CDR3 covers 11 residues. CDR3 region: CASSLGSTQYF. The sequenced part of the CDR3 DNA is TGTGCCAGCAGTTTAGGTAGTACG.

As regards this clone: The read falls 3 residues short of the CDR3 end, and the missing part is taken from the germline J gene. This rearrangement joins TRBV9 to TRBJ2-1; TRBD2 agrees at 7 bases. This CDR3 region has 17 residues. J gave up 8 bases and V 0 bases, and 14 bases lay outside the gene matches. The germline CDR1 and CDR2 sequences are SGDLS and YYNGEE. CDR3 bases read: TGTGCCAGCAGCGTAGTGCCTCTAGGCGGGGGTAGGGATGAG. This codes for CASSVVPLGGGRDE. In full, the CDR3 reads CASSVVPLGGGRDEQFF.

In the case of this clone: The read ends 3 residues before the CDR3 terminus; that terminus is restored from the germline J gene. The V gene is TRBV13, the J gene TRBJ2-1; perhaps TRBD2 as D (7 bases). The ends were cut back, 5 bases at V and 6 bases at J, with 14 bases in the middle. CDR3 length: 14 residues. The V gene's germline CDR1 is PRHDT and CDR2 FYEKMQ (reference sequence). The sequenced CDR3 bases are TGTGCCAGCAGCCCCCCCGGGGGGCTCAATGAG. Translation gives CASSPPGGLNE. The entire CDR3 is CASSPPGGLNEQFF.

Remarks on this clone: Coverage ceases 3 residues before the CDR3 finishes, and the germline J gene fills in the end. The chain couples TRBV7-8 to TRBJ1-4; 8 bases align to TRBD1. The ends lost 1 base at V and 7 bases at J; junction bases unmatched: 5. Germline V gives CDR1 SGHVS, CDR2 FQNEAQ. This CDR3 spans 15 amino acids. CDR3 bases read: TGTGCCAGCAGCTTAGGCAGGGGGCTGGTTGAAAAA. It codes for CASSLGRGLVEK. The complete CDR3 sequence is CASSLGRGLVEKLFF. The full variable domain, its missing parts supplied by reference TRBV7-8 and TRBJ1-4, is GAGVSQSPRYKVAKRGQDVALRCDPISGHVSLFWYQQALGQGPEFLTYFQNEAQLDKSGLPSDRFFAERPEGSVSTLKIQRTQQEDSAVYLCASSLGRGLVEKLFFGSGTQLSVL.

Regarding this clone: The read terminates 3 residues ahead of where the CDR3 ends, so the germline J gene completes it. The chain has TRBV7-9 and TRBJ2-7, with 7 positions matching TRBD1. Trimming at V came to 3 bases and at J to 2 bases, leaving 7 bases not matched to a gene. CDR3 length: 15 amino acids. Germline V CDR1 and CDR2: SEHNR, FQNEAQ (reference sequence). The sequenced part of the CDR3 DNA is TGTGCCAGCAGCTTGGAAGGGGGCCATACCTACGAG. This encodes CASSLEGGHTYE. The whole CDR3 region reads CASSLEGGHTYEQYF. Supplemented by reference TRBV7-9 and TRBJ2-7, the full variable domain reads DTGVSQNPRHKITKRGQNVTFRCDPISEHNRLYWYRQTLGQGPEFLTYFQNEAQLEKSRLLSDRFSAERPKGSFSTLEIQRTEQGDSAMYLCASSLEGGHTYEQYFGPGTRLTVT.

With regard to this clone: The read is 3 residues too short to cover the CDR3 end, so that end is filled in from the germline J gene. The chain employs TRBV10-1 and TRBJ2-2, with 7 positions matching TRBD2. The CDR3 runs to 15 residues. Trimming took 4 bases from V and 4 from J; bases not matched to a gene: 6. Germline V gives CDR1 WNHNN, CDR2 SYGVQD (reference sequence). Incomplete CDR3 DNA: TGCGCCAGCAGTGGGGGGGGTTCAGTCACCGGGGAG. It specifies CASSGGGSVTGE. The CDR3 reads in full as CASSGGGSVTGELFF.

With respect to this clone: The read ends 3 residues before the CDR3 terminus; that terminus is restored from the germline J gene. The chain employs TRBV20-1 and TRBJ1-1; 8 bases align to TRBD1. CDR1 and CDR2 (germline): DFQATT, SNEGSKA (reference sequence). The V segment lost 0 bases and the J segment 3 bases; nucleotides outside the gene matches: 24. The CDR3 extends over 21 amino acids. This CDR3 reads CSARDLGQGGFNRLGDTEAFF. The sequenced CDR3 bases are TGCAGTGCTAGAGATCTTGGACAGGGTGGATTTAATAGGCTAGGGGACACTGAA.

A word on this clone: The read gets to within 3 residues of the CDR3 end, and the germline J gene fills in the rest. This chain uses TRBV6-2 or TRBV6-3 with TRBJ2-5; 10 positions agree with TRBD2. This CDR3 comprises 15 residues. V was clipped by 2 bases and J by 4 bases; unmatched bases: 4. The germline gives CDR1 MNHEY, CDR2 SVGEGT. The CDR3 sequence is CASSYRLAGVETQYF. Incomplete CDR3 DNA: TGTGCCAGCAGTTACAGGCTAGCGGGAGTAGAGACC.

As to this clone: The junction departs from the called germline gene at one end, perhaps through a read error. The CDR3 goes on 3 residues after the read ends, and that part is filled in from the germline J gene. This chain connects TRBV29-1 to TRBJ2-3, with TRBD2 identical over 9 bases. The CDR3 runs to 14 residues. CDR1 is SQVTM and CDR2 is ANQGSEA in the germline V gene. This chain's CDR3 is CSVEAGGLTDTQYF. Partial CDR3 DNA: TGCAGCGTGGAAGCGGGGGGCCTCACAGATACG.

About this clone: The DNA ends 3 residues before the CDR3 does, and the rest of the CDR3 is filled in from the germline J gene. This rearrangement joins TRBV20-1 to TRBJ2-3; D is perhaps TRBD2 (5 bases). Between the trimmed V and J ends, which lost 4 bases and 0 bases, there was a span of 17 bases. Germline assignment: CDR1 DFQATT and CDR2 SNEGSKA (reference sequence). The CDR3 is made up of 16 amino acids. The CDR3: CSAKTKFVDSTDTQYF. The CDR3 bases that were read are TGCAGTGCTAAGACTAAGTTCGTGGACAGCACAGATACG.

The CDR3 DNA, read in part, is TGTGCCATCAGCTGGACAGGGGGCCTAGAGACC. It codes for CAISWTGGLET. The whole CDR3 protein reads CAISWTGGLETQYF. The V and J genes are TRBV10-3 and TRBJ2-5; 11 nucleotides line up with TRBD1. The observed sequence ends 3 residues before the CDR3 terminus, with the missing tail filled in from the germline J gene. V shed 6 bases and J 4 bases; nucleotides not matched to a gene: 4. The CDR3 length is 14 residues. Germline V gene lookup returns CDR1 ENHRY and CDR2 SYGVKD.

Worth noting for this clone: Read sequence stops 3 residues before the CDR3 end, and the germline J gene provides the missing end. The genes are TRBV19 and TRBJ2-7, with a possible D match to TRBD2 (6 bases). The germline CDR1 and CDR2 sequences are LNHDA and SQIVND (reference sequence). This CDR3 comprises 15 residues. V lost 4 bases and J lost 2, with 15 bases in between. The DNA read from the CDR3 is TGTGCCAGTAGTACCGACGAGCCGGGGGCCTACGAG. Amino acids: CASSTDEPGAYE. The whole CDR3 sequence reads CASSTDEPGAYEQYF.

Comments on this clone: The read stops 3 residues short of the end of the CDR3; the missing end is completed from the germline J gene. This rearrangement joins TRBV7-8 to TRBJ2-1, with D possibly TRBD2 on 6 matching bases. Germline CDR1 SGHVS, CDR2 FQNEAQ. Trimming removed 5 bases from V and 4 bases from J, with 15 bases in between. The CDR3 covers 15 residues. The CDR3 sequence: CASSPLLAPYNEQFF. The CDR3 DNA, read in part, is TGTGCCAGCAGCCCACTGCTAGCGCCGTACAATGAG.

In the case of this clone: Sequencing ends 3 residues short of the CDR3 end; the germline J gene provides the rest. The rearrangement uses TRBV18 and TRBJ2-7; tentatively, D is TRBD1 or TRBD2 (5 bases each). The V and J ends lost 2 bases and 5 bases respectively, with 19 bases between them. The CDR3 extends over 16 amino acids. The germline V gene encodes CDR1 KGHSH and CDR2 LQKENI. The sequenced part of the CDR3 DNA is TGTGCCAGCTCACCAGAGGGGATTAACCTACGTAACGAG. Translation: CASSPEGINLRNE. The full CDR3 reads CASSPEGINLRNEQYF. The full variable domain, completed using reference TRBV18 and TRBJ2-7, is NAGVMQNPRHLVRRRGQEARLRCSPMKGHSHVYWYRQLPEEGLKFMVYLQKENIIDESGMPKERFSAEFPKEGPSILRIQQVVRGDSAAYFCASSPEGINLRNEQYFGPGTRLTVT.

Note on this clone: The DNA ends 3 residues before the CDR3 does, and the rest of the CDR3 is filled in from the germline J gene. The chain is built from TRBV25-1 and TRBJ2-5; 10 bases agree with TRBD2. Per the germline V gene, CDR1 is MGHDK and CDR2 is SYGVNS. The CDR3 consists of 16 residues. After removal of 5 bases from V and 2 bases from J, the junction contained 8 bases not matched to a gene. CDR3 DNA, as far as it was read: TGTGCCAGCAGTTATTCCAGCGGGGGGGCTCAAGAGACC. Amino acids: CASSYSSGGAQET. Given in full, the CDR3 is CASSYSSGGAQETQYF.

In the case of this clone: The CDR3 end falls 3 residues outside the read, so it is completed with the germline J gene. The rearrangement uses TRBV20-1 and TRBJ2-2; the D gene is possibly TRBD2 (6 bases). The CDR3 has 15 residues. Germline CDR1 is DFQATT and CDR2 is SNEGSKA (reference sequence). Trimming removed 5 bases from V and 7 bases from J, with 20 bases in between. The part of the CDR3 DNA that was read is TGCAGTGCTGAGAGGGACTCCCGGTTTGGCGGGGAG. Translated: CSAERDSRFGGE. The CDR3 as a whole reads CSAERDSRFGGELFF.

On this clone itself: The read ends 3 residues before the CDR3 terminus; that terminus is restored from the germline J gene. The chain is built from TRBV7-9 and TRBJ1-1; no definite D call. The germline gives CDR1 SEHNR, CDR2 FQNEAQ (reference sequence). The CDR3 extends over 14 amino acids. CDR3 DNA (partial): TGTGCCAGCAGCTTAGGTCGCGGATCCTACGAG. Amino acid sequence: CASSLGRGSYE. The whole CDR3 reads CASSLGRGSYEAFF. Together with reference TRBV7-9 and TRBJ1-1, the CDR3 gives the full variable domain: DTGVSQNPRHKITKRGQNVTFRCDPISEHNRLYWYRQTLGQGPEFLTYFQNEAQLEKSRLLSDRFSAERPKGSFSTLEIQRTEQGDSAMYLCASSLGRGSYEAFFGQGTRLTVV.

Remarks on this clone: The CDR3 end lies 3 residues beyond the end of the read and is filled in from the germline J gene. The genes are TRBV11-3 and TRBJ2-5; a possible D gene is TRBD1 (6 bases). The germline gives CDR1 SGHNT, CDR2 YENEEA. This CDR3 has 14 amino acids. V lost 6 bases to trimming and J lost 3 bases, with 14 bases between them. CDR3 protein: CASRLDSFEETQYF. The DNA read from the CDR3 is TGTGCCAGCAGGCTGGACAGTTTTGAAGAGACC.

CDR3 DNA (partial): TGTGCCAGCAGAGGAAATAGGGGCTGGGTCACCGGGGAG. This sequence encodes CASRGNRGWVTGE. The whole CDR3 sequence is CASRGNRGWVTGELFF. This chain uses TRBV2 with TRBJ2-2; TRBD1 might be the D (5 bases). The CDR3 is cut off 3 residues early in the read; its end comes from the germline J gene. With 6 bases removed from V and 4 bases from J, the gap between germline ends came to 18 bases. The CDR3 extends over 16 amino acids. From germline, CDR1 is SNHLY and CDR2 FYNNEI. Looking up the rest from reference TRBV2 and TRBJ2-2 gives the full variable domain: EPEVTQTPSHQVTQMGQEVILRCVPISNHLYFYWYRQILGQKVEFLVSFYNNEISEKSEIFDDQFSVERPDGSNFTLKIRSTKLEDSAMYFCASRGNRGWVTGELFFGEGSRLTVL.

As to this clone: The CDR3 goes on 3 residues after the read ends, and that part is filled in from the germline J gene. The chain uses TRBV18 and TRBJ2-1; 7 bases fit TRBD1. CDR1 is KGHSH and CDR2 is LQKENI in the germline V gene. This CDR3 region has 17 residues. Unmatched junction bases numbered 9, after V lost 3 bases and J lost 1 base. The CDR3 loop is CASSPLTGVGSYNEQFF. The sequenced part of the CDR3 DNA is TGTGCCAGCTCACCCCTTACAGGGGTCGGGTCCTACAATGAG.

As for this clone: The read gets to within 3 residues of the CDR3 end, and the germline J gene fills in the rest. The chain joins TRBV5-1 to TRBJ1-2, with 7 bases fitting TRBD1. The V gene's germline CDR1 is SGHRS and CDR2 YFSETQ. CDR3 length: 12 residues. CDR3 amino acids: CASSSGQAGYTF. CDR3 DNA (partial): TGCGCCAGCAGCTCAGGACAGGCGGGC. Supplemented by reference TRBV5-1 and TRBJ1-2, the full variable domain reads KAGVTQTPRYLIKTRGQQVTLSCSPISGHRSVSWYQQTPGQGLQFLFEYFSETQRNKGNFPGRFSGRQFSNSRSEMNVSTLELGDSALYLCASSSGQAGYTFGSGTRLTVV.

Remarks on this clone: The CDR3 end lies 3 residues beyond the end of the read and is filled in from the germline J gene. The rearrangement joins TRBV4-2 to TRBJ2-1, with D possibly matching TRBD1 (5 bases). V lost 0 bases and J 2 bases, leaving 11 bases between the germline ends. The CDR3 runs to 16 residues. Germline values: CDR1 LGHNA, CDR2 YNFKEQ. CDR3 DNA (partial): TGTGCCAGCAGCCAAGACCCAGGGTGGACCTACAATGAG. It translates to CASSQDPGWTYNE. The entire CDR3 reads CASSQDPGWTYNEQFF.

As concerns this clone: Coverage ceases 3 residues before the CDR3 finishes, and the germline J gene fills in the end. The chain carries TRBV7-3 and TRBJ1-5, with D perhaps matching TRBD1 (5 bases). The V gene's germline CDR1 is SGHTA and CDR2 FQGTGA. Trimming cost V 0 bases and J 7 bases, with 13 bases left between them. The CDR3 is 15 amino acids. The covered CDR3 bases are TGTGCCAGCAGCTTAACTGGCGGGGGGGAACAGCCC. Amino acids: CASSLTGGGEQP. The CDR3, in full, reads CASSLTGGGEQPQHF.